This is a list of T cell receptor beta chains from one sample in a study of blood T cell repertoires in COVID-19. Sequencing was performed with immunoSEQ multiplex PCR; in TCRdb, only in-frame clones are kept and a portion is missing. Of hundreds of thousands of clones in the sample, 85% are singletons; the top ten hold 3.5% to 4%. Material: peripheral blood. These receptor sequences come from a woman younger than 35 with acute or convalescent COVID-19. Each CDR3 is given with its conserved first and last residue. D genes are given only for firm matches. Not every row has a clone size; where given, it reads once, few, many or a size class.

V	D	J	size	DNA	CDR3
TRBV27	.	TRBJ1-2	few	TGTGCCAGCAGTTTTTCCCCTGAGTCCGGCTACACCTTC	CASSFSPESGYTF
TRBV28	TRBD2	TRBJ2-2	.	TGTGCCAGCAGTTTAGGGGGCGGGAGGGACACCGGGGAGCTGTTTTTT	CASSLGGGRDTGELFF
TRBV28	.	TRBJ1-5	.	TGTGCCAGCAGTCCAGGGGATCAGCCCCAGCATTTT	CASSPGDQPQHF
TRBV15	.	TRBJ2-1	once	TGTGCCACCAGCAGAGATCTATGGGAGCCAAACAATGAGCAGTTCTTC	CATSRDLWEPNNEQFF
TRBV5-1	.	TRBJ2-2	once	TGCGCCAGCAGCTTGAATAGCGACACCGGGGAGCTGTTTTTT	CASSLNSDTGELFF
TRBV9	.	TRBJ1-3	.	TGTGCCAGCAGCGTAGGAGGGAGCTCTGGAAACACCATATATTTT	CASSVGGSSGNTIYF
TRBV19	TRBD1	TRBJ1-5	.	TGTGCCAGTAGTCGGACAGGGGACGGCAATCAGCCCCAGCATTTT	CASSRTGDGNQPQHF
TRBV4-1	.	TRBJ1-5	once	TGCGCCAGCAGCCAAGACAGGGTAGGGCCCCAGCATTTT	CASSQDRVGPQHF
TRBV20-1	TRBD2	TRBJ2-2	.	TGCAGTGCTAGTAATTTACAGCGGGAGTTCGCCCACACCGGGGAGCTGTTTTTT	CSASNLQREFAHTGELFF
TRBV6-1	TRBD2	TRBJ2-3	.	TGTGCCAGCAGTGAAAAAACCCACTCGGGTAGCGGGAGTCCCTATACGCAGTATTTT	CASSEKTHSGSGSPYTQYF
TRBV28	.	TRBJ1-2	.	TGTGCCAGCAGCCCTCGTAGTAACTATGGCTACACCTTC	CASSPRSNYGYTF
TRBV6-5	TRBD1	TRBJ1-5	.	TGTGCCAGCAGTCGACAGGGGGGAGGTCAGCCCCAGCATTTT	CASSRQGGGQPQHF
TRBV6-1	TRBD2	TRBJ2-2	.	TGTGCCAGCAGTGATTCCGGACTAGCGGGCACCGGGGAGCTGTTTTTT	CASSDSGLAGTGELFF
TRBV18	TRBD2	TRBJ2-5	.	TGTGCCAGCTCACTCAGTAGCGGGTACCAAGAGACCCAGTACTTC	CASSLSSGYQETQYF
TRBV19	TRBD1	TRBJ1-1	.	TGTGCCAGCTCAGGGGGCAATGGTATGAACACTGAAGCTTTCTTT	CASSGGNGMNTEAFF
TRBV5-4	.	TRBJ2-3	.	TGTGCCAGCAGCTTGGCGCTTTCCGGGACAGATACGCAGTATTTT	CASSLALSGTDTQYF
TRBV3-1/TRBV3-2	TRBD1	TRBJ1-2	.	TGTGCCAGCAGCCCATCCCGACAGGGTCTGCAGGGCTACACCTTC	CASSPSRQGLQGYTF
TRBV20-1	TRBD1	TRBJ2-1	.	TGCAGTGCTAGGAGGGGACAGGGGGAGTTCTTC	CSARRGQGEFF
TRBV2	.	TRBJ1-1	.	TGTGCCAGCAGGGTGACTGGGAACACTGAAGCTTTCTTT	CASRVTGNTEAFF
TRBV6-6	.	TRBJ2-7	few	TGTGCCAGCAGTTTTTCAGCCTTTGGGAGCGAGCAGTACTTC	CASSFSAFGSEQYF
TRBV5-4	.	TRBJ1-2	.	TGTGCCAGCAGCTTGACAGGGTTGGATGGCTACACCTTC	CASSLTGLDGYTF
TRBV24-1	TRBD2	TRBJ2-3	.	TGTGCCACCAGTGAGACGACTAGCGGGGAAAGAGATACGCAGTATTTT	CATSETTSGERDTQYF
TRBV7-3	TRBD1	TRBJ2-1	.	TGTGCCAGCAGCTTTCCGGGACAGGGGTACGATGAGCAGTTCTTC	CASSFPGQGYDEQFF
TRBV30	.	TRBJ1-1	once	TGTGCCTGGAGTGTAAGGCGGACAGACAAAGCTTTCTTT	CAWSVRRTDKAFF
TRBV28	TRBD1	TRBJ2-5	.	TGTGCCAGCAGTTTTTCAAACTCAGGGGGGACCCAGTACTTC	CASSFSNSGGTQYF
TRBV6-6	.	TRBJ2-3	once	TGTGCCAGCAGTTACTCCAGGCAGGTTACAGATACGCAGTATTTT	CASSYSRQVTDTQYF
TRBV19	TRBD2	TRBJ2-1	.	TGTGCCAGTAGTTTTTCACTAGCGGGATGGCAAAATGAGCAGTTCTTC	CASSFSLAGWQNEQFF
TRBV6-1	.	TRBJ1-1	.	TGTGCCAGCAGTGAAGGCGCAGGAAGGATCACTGAAGCTTTCTTT	CASSEGAGRITEAFF
TRBV7-9	TRBD1	TRBJ1-2	.	TGTGCCAGCAGCCCACCCGGACAGGGCTATGGCTACACCTTC	CASSPPGQGYGYTF
TRBV11-1	.	TRBJ1-2	once	TGTGCCAGCAGCTCCCACGTAGAGCAGGAAGGCTACACCTTC	CASSSHVEQEGYTF
TRBV3-1/TRBV3-2	TRBD1	TRBJ1-1	.	TGTGCCAGCAGCAAACAGGGGTGGGCTGAAGCTTTCTTT	CASSKQGWAEAFF
TRBV5-6	.	TRBJ1-5	.	TGTGCCAGCGGCACGAACAGCAATCAGCCCCAGCATTTT	CASGTNSNQPQHF
TRBV9	.	TRBJ2-7	.	TGTGCCAGCAGCGGGCACCGCGGAACCTACGAGCAGTACTTC	CASSGHRGTYEQYF
TRBV3-1/TRBV3-2	TRBD2	TRBJ2-2	.	TGTGCCAGCAGCCATGAACGACTAGCGGGGGGGCCTGGCGGGGAGCTGTTTTTT	CASSHERLAGGPGGELFF
TRBV20-1	TRBD1	TRBJ1-2	.	TGCAGTGTCGGACAGGGAGAAGGCTACACCTTC	CSVGQGEGYTF
TRBV19	TRBD1	TRBJ2-2	.	TGTGCCAGTGAGGACAGGGACGGGGAGCTGTTTTTT	CASEDRDGELFF
TRBV6-1	.	TRBJ2-7	.	TGTGCCAGCAGTGAAGGGGGCGGGATCGAGCAGTACTTC	CASSEGGGIEQYF
TRBV5-1	.	TRBJ1-1	.	TGCGCCAGCAGCTATACAGGGTACACTGAAGCTTTCTTT	CASSYTGYTEAFF
TRBV4-2	TRBD2	TRBJ2-3	.	TGTGCCAGCAGCCAAGAGTCGGTCCGGGGGGGCCGAGTAGATACGCAGTATTTT	CASSQESVRGGRVDTQYF
TRBV5-6	.	TRBJ2-1	.	TGTGCCAGCAGCCAGGGGACAATCGGTGAGCAGTTCTTC	CASSQGTIGEQFF
TRBV28	.	TRBJ2-2	.	TGTGCCAGCAGTCGTGACAGGGAGGACACCGGGGAGCTGTTTTTT	CASSRDREDTGELFF
TRBV27	.	TRBJ2-1	.	TGTGCCAGCAGTTCATACAGCGAAGGGGGGGACAATGAGCAGTTCTTC	CASSSYSEGGDNEQFF
TRBV5-1	TRBD2	TRBJ2-1	.	TGCGCCAGCAGCTCCCCGGCCCCTAGAGCGGGAGCTGAGCAGTTCTTC	CASSSPAPRAGAEQFF
TRBV4-1	TRBD1	TRBJ1-4	.	TGCGCCAGCAGCCCCGGGACAGGGATTAATGAAAAACTGTTTTTT	CASSPGTGINEKLFF
TRBV11-2	.	TRBJ2-7	.	TGTGCCAGCAGCTTAGTCAGATACGAGCAGTACTTC	CASSLVRYEQYF
TRBV6-4	TRBD2	TRBJ2-2	.	TGTGCCAGCAGTGATGGACTAGCGGGCACCGGGGAGCTGTTTTTT	CASSDGLAGTGELFF
TRBV5-6	TRBD2	TRBJ2-5	.	TGTGCCAGCAGCTTGGCCGGGGCTAGCGGGGAGACCCAGTACTTC	CASSLAGASGETQYF
TRBV4-2	.	TRBJ1-1	.	TGTGCCAGCAGCCAAGAGGGCGCGAACACTGAAGCTTTCTTT	CASSQEGANTEAFF
TRBV3-1/TRBV3-2	TRBD2	TRBJ2-1	.	TGTGCCAGCAGCCAAGATTACGGGAGGCCCACCAATGAGCAGTTCTTC	CASSQDYGRPTNEQFF
TRBV27	.	TRBJ1-5	.	TGTGCCAGCAGTCGATTCGGGTTGATGGAGGAGCCCCAGCATTTT	CASSRFGLMEEPQHF
TRBV5-1	.	TRBJ2-7	.	TGCGCCAGCAGCTTGGGCCAGTTTGAGGACGAGCAGTACTTC	CASSLGQFEDEQYF
TRBV19	TRBD1	TRBJ1-2	.	TGTGCCAGTAGATCCAGGGGGCTCTTGGGCTACACCTTC	CASRSRGLLGYTF
TRBV28	.	TRBJ2-2	.	TGTGCCACCCTAGACTCCCCCAACACCGGGGAGCTGTTTTTT	CATLDSPNTGELFF
TRBV6-2/TRBV6-3	.	TRBJ1-5	.	TGTGCCAGCAGTATAGACCGGGAGCCCCAGCATTTT	CASSIDREPQHF
TRBV9	TRBD1	TRBJ1-4	once	TGTGCCAGCAGCGTAGGAGGGCGGACAGGGGGTGAAAAACTGTTTTTT	CASSVGGRTGGEKLFF
TRBV12-5	.	TRBJ1-3	.	TGTGCTAGTGCCCAGGGCGTCTCTGGAAACACCATATATTTT	CASAQGVSGNTIYF
TRBV19	.	TRBJ1-3	.	TGTGCCAGTAGTATAGCAGCCGGGAACTCTGGAAACACCATATATTTT	CASSIAAGNSGNTIYF